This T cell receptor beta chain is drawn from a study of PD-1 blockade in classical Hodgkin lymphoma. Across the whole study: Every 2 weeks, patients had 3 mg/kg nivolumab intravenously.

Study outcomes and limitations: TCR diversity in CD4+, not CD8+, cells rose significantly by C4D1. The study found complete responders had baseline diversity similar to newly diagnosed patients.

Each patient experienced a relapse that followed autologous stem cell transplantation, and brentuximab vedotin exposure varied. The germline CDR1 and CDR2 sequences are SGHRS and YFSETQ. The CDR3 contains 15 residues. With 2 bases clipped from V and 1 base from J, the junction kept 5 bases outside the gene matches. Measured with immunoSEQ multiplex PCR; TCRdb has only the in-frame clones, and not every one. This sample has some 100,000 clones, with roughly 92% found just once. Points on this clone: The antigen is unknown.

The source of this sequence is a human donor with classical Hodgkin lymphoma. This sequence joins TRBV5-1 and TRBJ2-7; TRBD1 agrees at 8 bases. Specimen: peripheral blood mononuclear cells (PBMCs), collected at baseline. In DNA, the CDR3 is TGCGCCAGCAGCTTCGGGACAGGTCTATCCTACGAGCAGTACTTC. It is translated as CASSFGTGLSYEQYF.